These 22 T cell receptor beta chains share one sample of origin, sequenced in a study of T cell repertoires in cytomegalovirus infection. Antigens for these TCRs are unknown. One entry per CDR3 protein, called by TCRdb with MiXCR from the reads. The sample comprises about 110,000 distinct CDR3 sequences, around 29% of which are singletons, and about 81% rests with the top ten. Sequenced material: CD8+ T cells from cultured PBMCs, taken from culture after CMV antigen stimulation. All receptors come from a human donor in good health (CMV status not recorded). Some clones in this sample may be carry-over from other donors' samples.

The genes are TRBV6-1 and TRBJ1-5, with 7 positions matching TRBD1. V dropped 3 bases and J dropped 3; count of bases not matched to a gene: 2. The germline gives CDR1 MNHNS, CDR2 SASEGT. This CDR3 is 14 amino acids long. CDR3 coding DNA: TGTGCCAGCAGTGACAGGGGGATCAATCAGCCCCAGCATTTT. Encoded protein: CASSDRGINQPQHF.

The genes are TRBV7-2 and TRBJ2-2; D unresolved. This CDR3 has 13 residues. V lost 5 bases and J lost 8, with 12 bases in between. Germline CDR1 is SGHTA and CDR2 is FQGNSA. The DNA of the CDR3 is TGTGCCAGCAGCCCCTCATGGATGGGGGAGCTGTTTTTT. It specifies CASSPSWMGELFF.

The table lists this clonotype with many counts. The CDR3: CASSSDPLSLNTEAFF. Written as DNA, the CDR3 is TGTGCCAGCAGTTCAGACCCACTTAGCTTGAACACTGAAGCTTTCTTT. This chain uses TRBV28 with TRBJ1-1; unclear D gene. The CDR3 is 16 amino acids. The V gene's germline CDR1 is MDHEN and CDR2 SYDVKM. V gave up 4 bases and J gave up 0 bases, with 15 bases separating them.

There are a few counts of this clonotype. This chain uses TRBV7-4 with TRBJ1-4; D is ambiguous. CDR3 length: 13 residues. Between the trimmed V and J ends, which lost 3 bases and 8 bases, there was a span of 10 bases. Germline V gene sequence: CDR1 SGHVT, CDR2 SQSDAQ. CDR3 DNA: TGTGCCAGCAGCTTGAGACTGGAGGAAAAACTGTTTTTT. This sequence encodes CASSLRLEEKLFF.

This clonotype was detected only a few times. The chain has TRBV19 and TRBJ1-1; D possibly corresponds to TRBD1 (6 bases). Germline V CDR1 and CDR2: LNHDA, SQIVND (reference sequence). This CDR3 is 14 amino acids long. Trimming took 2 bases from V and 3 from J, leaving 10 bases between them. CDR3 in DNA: TGTGCCAGTAGTATATGGGGGCCTGACACTGAAGCTTTCTTT. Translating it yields CASSIWGPDTEAFF.

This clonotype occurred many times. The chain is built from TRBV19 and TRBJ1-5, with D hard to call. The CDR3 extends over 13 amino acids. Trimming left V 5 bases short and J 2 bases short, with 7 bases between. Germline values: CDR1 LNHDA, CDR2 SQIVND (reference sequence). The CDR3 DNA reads TGTGCCAGTAGTCCCCAGGGCAATCAGCCCCAGCATTTT. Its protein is CASSPQGNQPQHF.

The CDR3 nucleotides are TGTGCCAGCAGTTATGGACAGGGGAACTTCTACGAGCAGTACTTC. Its protein product is CASSYGQGNFYEQYF. V is TRBV27 and J is TRBJ2-7; 9 bases map to TRBD1. Germline CDR1 reads MNHEY; CDR2 reads SMNVEV (reference sequence). J gave up 3 bases and V 4 bases, and 7 bases lay outside the gene matches. CDR3 length: 15 amino acids.

CDR3 DNA: TGTGCCACCAAAACTACAGGGGAACCTGGGGAGCTGTTTTTT. It yields the protein CATKTTGEPGELFF. The V call is TRBV24-1, the J call TRBJ2-2; TRBD1 aligns across 7 bases. The CDR3 extends over 14 amino acids. V trimming: 8 bases; J trimming: 8 bases; junction bases outside the gene matches: 10. Germline CDR1 reads KGHDR; CDR2 reads SFDVKD.

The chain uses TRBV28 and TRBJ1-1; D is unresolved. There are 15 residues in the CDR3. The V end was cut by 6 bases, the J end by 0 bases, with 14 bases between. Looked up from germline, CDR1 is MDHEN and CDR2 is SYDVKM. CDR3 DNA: TGTGCCAGCAGCCTGATGGGGAGTATGAACACTGAAGCTTTCTTT. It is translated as CASSLMGSMNTEAFF.

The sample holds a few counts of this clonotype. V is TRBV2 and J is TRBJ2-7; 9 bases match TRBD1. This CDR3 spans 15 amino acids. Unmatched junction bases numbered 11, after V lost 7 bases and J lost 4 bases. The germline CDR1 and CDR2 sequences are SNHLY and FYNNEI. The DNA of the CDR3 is TGTGCCAGCATTCGCCCGGGACAGGGCCGATACGAGCAGTACTTC. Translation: CASIRPGQGRYEQYF.

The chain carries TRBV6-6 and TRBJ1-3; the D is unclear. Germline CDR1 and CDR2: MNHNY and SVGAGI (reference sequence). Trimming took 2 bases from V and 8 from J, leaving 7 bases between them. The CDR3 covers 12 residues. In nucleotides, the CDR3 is TGTGCCAGCAGTTACAGGGTAGACACCATATATTTT. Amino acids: CASSYRVDTIYF.

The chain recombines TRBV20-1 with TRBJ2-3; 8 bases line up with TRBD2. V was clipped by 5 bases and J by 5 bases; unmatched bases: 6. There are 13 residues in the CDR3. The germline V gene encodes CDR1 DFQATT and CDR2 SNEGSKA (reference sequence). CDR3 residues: CSAWRLAQDTQYF. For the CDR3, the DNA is TGCAGTGCTTGGCGACTAGCGCAAGATACGCAGTATTTT.

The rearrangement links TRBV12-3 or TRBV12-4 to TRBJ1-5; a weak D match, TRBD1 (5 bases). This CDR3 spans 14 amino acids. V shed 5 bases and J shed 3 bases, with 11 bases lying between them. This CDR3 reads CASSPLTVNQPQHF. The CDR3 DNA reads TGTGCCAGCAGTCCTTTGACAGTCAATCAGCCCCAGCATTTT.

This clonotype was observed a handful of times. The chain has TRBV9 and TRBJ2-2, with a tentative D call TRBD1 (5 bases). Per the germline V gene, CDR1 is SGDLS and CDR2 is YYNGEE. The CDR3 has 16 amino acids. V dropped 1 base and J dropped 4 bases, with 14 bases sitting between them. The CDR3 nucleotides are TGTGCCAGCAGCGTACGTGGGGCCGCGAGCACCGGGGAGCTGTTTTTT. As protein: CASSVRGAASTGELFF.

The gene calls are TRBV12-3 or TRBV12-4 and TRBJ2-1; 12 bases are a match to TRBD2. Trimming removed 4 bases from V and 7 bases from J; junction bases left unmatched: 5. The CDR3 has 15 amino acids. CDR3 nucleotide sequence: TGTGCCAGCAGTTCCCGACTAGCGGGGGCAAATGAGCAGTTCTTC. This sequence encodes CASSSRLAGANEQFF.

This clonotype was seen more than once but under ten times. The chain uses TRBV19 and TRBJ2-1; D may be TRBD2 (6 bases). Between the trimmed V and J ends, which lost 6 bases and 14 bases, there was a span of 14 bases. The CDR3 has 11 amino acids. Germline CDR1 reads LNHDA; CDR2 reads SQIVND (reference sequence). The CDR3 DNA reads TGTGCCAGTAGATGGGGACTGATGAAGTTCTTC. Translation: CASRWGLMKFF.

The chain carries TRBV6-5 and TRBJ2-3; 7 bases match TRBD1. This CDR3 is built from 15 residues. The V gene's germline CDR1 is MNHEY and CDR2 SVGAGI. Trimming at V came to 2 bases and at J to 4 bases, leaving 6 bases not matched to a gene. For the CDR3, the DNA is TGTGCCAGCAGTTACCTAACAGGGGCCCCAGATACGCAGTATTTT. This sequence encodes CASSYLTGAPDTQYF.

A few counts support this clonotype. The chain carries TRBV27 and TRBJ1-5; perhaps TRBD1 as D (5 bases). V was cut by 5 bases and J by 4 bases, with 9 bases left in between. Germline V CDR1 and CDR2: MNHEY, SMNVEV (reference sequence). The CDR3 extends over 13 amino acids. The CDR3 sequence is CASSGTLNQPQHF. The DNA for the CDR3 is TGTGCCAGCAGTGGGACCTTAAATCAGCCCCAGCATTTT.

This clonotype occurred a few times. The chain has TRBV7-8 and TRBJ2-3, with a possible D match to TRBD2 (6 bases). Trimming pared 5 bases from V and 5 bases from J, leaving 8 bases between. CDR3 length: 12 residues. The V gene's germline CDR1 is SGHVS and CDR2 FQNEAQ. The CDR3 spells CASSAGGDTQYF. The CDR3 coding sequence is TGTGCCAGCAGCGCCGGGGGAGATACGCAGTATTTT. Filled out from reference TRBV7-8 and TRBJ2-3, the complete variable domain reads GAGVSQSPRYKVAKRGQDVALRCDPISGHVSLFWYQQALGQGPEFLTYFQNEAQLDKSGLPSDRFFAERPEGSVSTLKIQRTQQEDSAVYLCASSAGGDTQYFGPGTRLTVL.

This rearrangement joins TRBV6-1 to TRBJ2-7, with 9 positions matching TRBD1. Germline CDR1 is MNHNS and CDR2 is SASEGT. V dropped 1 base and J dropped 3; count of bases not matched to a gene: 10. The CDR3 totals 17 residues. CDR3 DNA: TGTGCCAGCAGTGAAGTAGTCCACGGGACAGGGATCTACGAGCAGTACTTC. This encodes CASSEVVHGTGIYEQYF.

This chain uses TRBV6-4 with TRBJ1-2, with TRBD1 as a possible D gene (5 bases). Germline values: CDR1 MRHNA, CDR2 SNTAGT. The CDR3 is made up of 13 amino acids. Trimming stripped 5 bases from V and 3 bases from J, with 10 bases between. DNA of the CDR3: TGTGCCAGCAGTCCGGGACGGTACTATGGCTACACCTTC. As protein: CASSPGRYYGYTF.

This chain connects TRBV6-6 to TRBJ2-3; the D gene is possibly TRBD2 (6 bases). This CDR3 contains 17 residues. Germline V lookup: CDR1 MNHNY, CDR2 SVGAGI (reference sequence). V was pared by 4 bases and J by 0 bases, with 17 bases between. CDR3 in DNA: TGTGCCAGCAGTTTAAACTCCGGGACTCTTAGCACAGATACGCAGTATTTT. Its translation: CASSLNSGTLSTDTQYF.